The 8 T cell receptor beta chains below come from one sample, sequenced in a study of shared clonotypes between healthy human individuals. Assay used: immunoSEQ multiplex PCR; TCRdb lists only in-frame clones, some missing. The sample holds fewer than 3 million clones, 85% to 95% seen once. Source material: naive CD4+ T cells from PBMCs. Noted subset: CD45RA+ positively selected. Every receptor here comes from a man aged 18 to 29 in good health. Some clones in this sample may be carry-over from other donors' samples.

CDR3 protein: CASSPSEPNRQGHYGYTF. The CDR3 bases are TGTGCCAGCTCACCATCCGAGCCAAACCGACAGGGGCACTATGGCTACACCTTC. V usage is TRBV18 and J usage is TRBJ1-2; 8 bases agree with TRBD1. The CDR3 loop spans 18 amino acids. The J segment lost 3 bases and the V segment lost 2 bases, leaving 14 bases of the junction unmatched. Germline loops: CDR1 KGHSH, CDR2 LQKENI. The full variable domain, rest sourced from reference TRBV18 and TRBJ1-2, is NAGVMQNPRHLVRRRGQEARLRCSPMKGHSHVYWYRQLPEEGLKFMVYLQKENIIDESGMPKERFSAEFPKEGPSILRIQQVVRGDSAAYFCASSPSEPNRQGHYGYTFGSGTRLTVV.

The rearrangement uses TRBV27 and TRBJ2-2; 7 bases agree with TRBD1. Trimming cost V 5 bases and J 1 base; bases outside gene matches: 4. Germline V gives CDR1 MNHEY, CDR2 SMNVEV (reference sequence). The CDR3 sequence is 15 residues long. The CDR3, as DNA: TGTGCCAGCAGTGGCAGGGGGTGGAACACCGGGGAGCTGTTTTTT. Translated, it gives CASSGRGWNTGELFF.

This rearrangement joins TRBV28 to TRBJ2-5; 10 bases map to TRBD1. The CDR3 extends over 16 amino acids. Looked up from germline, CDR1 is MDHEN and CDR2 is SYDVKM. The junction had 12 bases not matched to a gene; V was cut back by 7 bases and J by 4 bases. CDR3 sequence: CASNPSGTGAIETQYF. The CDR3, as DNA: TGTGCCAGCAACCCTTCCGGGACAGGGGCCATAGAGACCCAGTACTTC.

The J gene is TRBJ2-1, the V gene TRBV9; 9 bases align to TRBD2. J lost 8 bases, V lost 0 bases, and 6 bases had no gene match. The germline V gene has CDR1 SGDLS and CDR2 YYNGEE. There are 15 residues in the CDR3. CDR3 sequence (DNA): TGTGCCAGCAGCGTAGGCGGGAGGGCCTCATATGAGCAGTTCTTC. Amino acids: CASSVGGRASYEQFF.

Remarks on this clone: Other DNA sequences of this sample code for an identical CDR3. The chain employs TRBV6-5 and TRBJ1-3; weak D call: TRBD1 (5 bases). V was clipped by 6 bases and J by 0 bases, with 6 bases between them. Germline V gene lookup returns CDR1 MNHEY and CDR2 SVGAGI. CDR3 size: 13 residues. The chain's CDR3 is CASSQGSGNTIYF. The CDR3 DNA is TGTGCCAGCAGCCAGGGCTCTGGAAACACCATATATTTT.

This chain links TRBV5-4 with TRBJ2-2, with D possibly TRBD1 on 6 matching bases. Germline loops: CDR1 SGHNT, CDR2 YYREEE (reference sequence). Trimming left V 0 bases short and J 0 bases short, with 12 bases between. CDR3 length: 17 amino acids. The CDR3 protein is CASSLAGTLTNTGELFF. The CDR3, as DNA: TGTGCCAGCAGCTTGGCCGGGACACTTACGAACACCGGGGAGCTGTTTTTT.

CDR3 bases: TGCAGCGGCAAACGGGACAAGAACACCGGGGAGCTGTTTTTT. Translated: CSGKRDKNTGELFF. The V call is TRBV29-1, the J call TRBJ2-2, with D perhaps TRBD1 (6 bases). Germline V gene lookup returns CDR1 SQVTM and CDR2 ANQGSEA. V shed 7 bases and J shed 1 base, with 13 bases lying between them. CDR3 length equals 14 residues.

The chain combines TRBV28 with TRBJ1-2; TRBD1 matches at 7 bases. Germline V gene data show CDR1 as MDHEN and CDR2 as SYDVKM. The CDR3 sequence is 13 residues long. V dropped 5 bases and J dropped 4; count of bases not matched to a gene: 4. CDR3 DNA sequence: TGTGCCAGCAGTCTGGGACAGTTCTATGGCTACACCTTC. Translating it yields CASSLGQFYGYTF.